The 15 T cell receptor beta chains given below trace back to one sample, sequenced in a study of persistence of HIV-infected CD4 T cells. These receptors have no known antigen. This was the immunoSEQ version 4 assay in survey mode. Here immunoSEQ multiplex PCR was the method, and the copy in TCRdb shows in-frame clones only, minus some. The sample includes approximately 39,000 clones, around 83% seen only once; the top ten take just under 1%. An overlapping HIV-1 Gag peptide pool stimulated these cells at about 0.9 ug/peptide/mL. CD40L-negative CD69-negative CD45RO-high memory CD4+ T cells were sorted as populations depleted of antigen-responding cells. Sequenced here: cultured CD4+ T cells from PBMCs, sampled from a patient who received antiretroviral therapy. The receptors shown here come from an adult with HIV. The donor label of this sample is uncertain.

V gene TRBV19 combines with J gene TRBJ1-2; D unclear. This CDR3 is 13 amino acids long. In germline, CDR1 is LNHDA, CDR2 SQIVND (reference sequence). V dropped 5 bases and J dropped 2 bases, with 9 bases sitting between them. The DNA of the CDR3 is TGTGCCAGTAGTCTAGGCACAAACTATGGCTACACCTTC. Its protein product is CASSLGTNYGYTF.

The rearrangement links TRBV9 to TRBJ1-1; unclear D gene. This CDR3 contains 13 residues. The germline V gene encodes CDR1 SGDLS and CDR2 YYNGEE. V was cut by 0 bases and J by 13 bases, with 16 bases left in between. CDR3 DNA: TGTGCCAGCAGCGTAGAAGTGCGAGACCCCCTTTTCTTT. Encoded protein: CASSVEVRDPLFF.

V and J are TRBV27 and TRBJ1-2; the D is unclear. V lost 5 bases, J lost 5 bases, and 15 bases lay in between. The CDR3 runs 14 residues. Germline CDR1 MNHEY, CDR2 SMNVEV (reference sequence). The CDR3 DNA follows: TGTGCCAGCAGTCCCCATCAGATAAATTATGGCTACACCTTC. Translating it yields CASSPHQINYGYTF.

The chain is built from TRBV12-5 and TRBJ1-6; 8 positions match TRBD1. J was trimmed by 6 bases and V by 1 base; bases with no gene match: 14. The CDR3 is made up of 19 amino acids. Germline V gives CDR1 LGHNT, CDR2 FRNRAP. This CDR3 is CASGLGAVETGVPNSPLHF. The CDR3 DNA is TGTGCTAGTGGTTTGGGAGCCGTGGAGACAGGGGTGCCTAATTCACCCCTCCACTTT.

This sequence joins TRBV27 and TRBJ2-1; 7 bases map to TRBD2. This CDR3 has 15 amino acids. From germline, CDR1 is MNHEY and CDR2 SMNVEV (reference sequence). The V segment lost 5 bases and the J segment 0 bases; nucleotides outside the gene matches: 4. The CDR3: CASSQAGSSYNEQFF. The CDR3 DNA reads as TGTGCCAGCAGTCAAGCGGGGAGCTCCTACAATGAGCAGTTCTTC.

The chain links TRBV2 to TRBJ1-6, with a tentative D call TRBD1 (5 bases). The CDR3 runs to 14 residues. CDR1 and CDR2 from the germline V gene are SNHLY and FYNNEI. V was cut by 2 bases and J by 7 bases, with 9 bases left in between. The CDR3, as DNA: TGTGCCAGCAGTGAACAGGGTCAGAATTCACCCCTCCACTTT. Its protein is CASSEQGQNSPLHF.

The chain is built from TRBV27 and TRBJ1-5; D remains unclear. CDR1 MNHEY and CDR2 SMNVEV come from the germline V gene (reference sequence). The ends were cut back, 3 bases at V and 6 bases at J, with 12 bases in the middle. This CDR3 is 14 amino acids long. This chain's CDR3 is CASSFSGNSQPQHF. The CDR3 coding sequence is TGTGCCAGCAGTTTTTCGGGGAACAGTCAGCCCCAGCATTTT.

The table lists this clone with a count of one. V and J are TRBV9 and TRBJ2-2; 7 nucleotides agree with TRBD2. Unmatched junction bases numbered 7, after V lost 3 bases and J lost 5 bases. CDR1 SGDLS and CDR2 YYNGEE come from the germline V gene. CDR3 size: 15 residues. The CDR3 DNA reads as TGTGCCAGCAGCGGGGGCCTCGGGGGGACCGGGGAGCTGTTTTTT. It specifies CASSGGLGGTGELFF.

CDR3 sequence (DNA): TGTGCCAGCAGCTTAGAAGGGTTAACTAATGAAAAACTGTTTTTT. It codes for CASSLEGLTNEKLFF. The chain employs TRBV7-2 and TRBJ1-4; D is uncertain. The CDR3 has 15 residues. Trimming pared 1 base from V and 1 base from J, leaving 7 bases between. Germline V gene lookup returns CDR1 SGHTA and CDR2 FQGNSA.

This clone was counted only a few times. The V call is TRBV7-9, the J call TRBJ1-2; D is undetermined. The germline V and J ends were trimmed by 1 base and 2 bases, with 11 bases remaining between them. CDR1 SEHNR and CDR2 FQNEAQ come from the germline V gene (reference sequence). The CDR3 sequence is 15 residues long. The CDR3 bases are TGTGCCAGCAGCTTAGAGGGCCGGACGAACTATGGCTACACCTTC. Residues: CASSLEGRTNYGYTF.

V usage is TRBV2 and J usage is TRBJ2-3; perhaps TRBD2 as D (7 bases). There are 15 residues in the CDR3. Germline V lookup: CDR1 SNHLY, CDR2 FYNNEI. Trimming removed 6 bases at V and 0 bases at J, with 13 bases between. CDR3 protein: CASRRGGPSTDTQYF. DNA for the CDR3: TGTGCCAGCAGGAGGGGGGGACCTAGCACAGATACGCAGTATTTT.

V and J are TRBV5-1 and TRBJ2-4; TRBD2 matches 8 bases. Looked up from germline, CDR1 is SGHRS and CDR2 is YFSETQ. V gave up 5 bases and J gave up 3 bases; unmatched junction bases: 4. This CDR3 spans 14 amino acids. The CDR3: CASRSGGGKNIQYF. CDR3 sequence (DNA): TGCGCCAGCAGGAGCGGGGGTGGCAAAAACATTCAGTACTTC. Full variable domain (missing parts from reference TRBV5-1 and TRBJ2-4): KAGVTQTPRYLIKTRGQQVTLSCSPISGHRSVSWYQQTPGQGLQFLFEYFSETQRNKGNFPGRFSGRQFSNSRSEMNVSTLELGDSALYLCASRSGGGKNIQYFGAGTRLSVL.

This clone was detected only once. The CDR3 sequence is CASSEDRGLETQYF. For the CDR3, the DNA is TGTGCCAGCAGTGAAGACAGGGGGTTGGAGACCCAGTACTTC. This chain uses TRBV2 with TRBJ2-5; 8 bases align to TRBD1. Germline CDR1 is SNHLY and CDR2 is FYNNEI. The CDR3 has 14 amino acids. Unmatched junction bases numbered 3, after V lost 1 base and J lost 5 bases.

The chain's CDR3 is CASSFSGTVNTEAFF. The CDR3 nucleotides are TGTGCCAGCAGTTTTTCCGGGACGGTGAACACTGAAGCTTTCTTT. This chain connects TRBV27 to TRBJ1-1, with D perhaps matching TRBD1 (5 bases). V was trimmed by 3 bases and J by 0 bases, leaving 11 bases between them. The germline V gene encodes CDR1 MNHEY and CDR2 SMNVEV (reference sequence). This CDR3 has 15 amino acids.

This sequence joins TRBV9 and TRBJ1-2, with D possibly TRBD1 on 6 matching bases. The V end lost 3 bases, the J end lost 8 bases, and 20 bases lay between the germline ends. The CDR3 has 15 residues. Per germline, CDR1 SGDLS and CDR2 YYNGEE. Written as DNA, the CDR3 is TGTGCCAGCAGCGCTAACCTCGGACAGTTAAAGGGCTACACCTTC. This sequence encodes CASSANLGQLKGYTF.